The 28 T cell receptor beta chains presented below share a single source sample, sequenced in a study of T cells in Graves' hyperthyroidism and ophthalmopathy. From RNA transcripts, TCR beta CDR3 regions were amplified. An initial round of RT-PCR targeting the TCR CDR3 relied on the HTBI primer set. TCRdb passed the multiplex PCR reads through MiXCR, listing each CDR3 protein once. The table records around 610,000 distinct CDR3 sequences, under 15% of them present only once. The material sequenced was blood. These receptors were collected from a middle-aged woman with Graves' ophthalmopathy.

This clonotype was picked up many times. The genes are TRBV19 and TRBJ1-3; TRBD1 matches 7 bases. In germline, CDR1 is LNHDA, CDR2 SQIVND (reference sequence). Losses at the gene ends were 4 bases for V and 4 bases for J; bases not matched to a gene: 10. The CDR3 runs to 16 residues. The CDR3 region is CASSTHSTGIGNTIYF. The CDR3 DNA reads as TGTGCCAGTAGTACACACTCGACAGGGATCGGAAACACCATATATTTT.

The table lists this clonotype with a few counts. This chain joins TRBV7-8 and TRBJ1-2; D is ambiguous. Trimming took 2 bases from V and 8 from J, leaving 15 bases between them. This CDR3 spans 14 amino acids. Germline V CDR1 and CDR2: SGHVS, FQNEAQ. The CDR3 DNA is TGTGCCAGCAGCTTAACCCGGGAAGCTTGGGGCTACACCTTC. It yields the protein CASSLTREAWGYTF.

This chain joins TRBV19 and TRBJ2-2; D unclear. The CDR3 has 15 amino acids. The germline V and J ends were trimmed by 5 bases and 2 bases, with 12 bases remaining between them. The V gene's germline CDR1 is LNHDA and CDR2 SQIVND (reference sequence). The CDR3 coding sequence is TGTGCCAGTAGTGTGGCCCCCAAAAACACCGGGGAGCTGTTTTTT. Its protein product is CASSVAPKNTGELFF.

V gene TRBV10-3 combines with J gene TRBJ2-2, with 7 bases identical to TRBD1. Germline V CDR1 and CDR2: ENHRY, SYGVKD. The CDR3 length is 16 residues. V shed 0 bases, J shed 5 bases, and the junction held 6 bases outside the gene matches. For the CDR3, the DNA is TGTGCCATCAGTGAGTCGAGACAGGGTGGAACCGGGGAGCTGTTTTTT. This codes for CAISESRQGGTGELFF.

Remarks on this clonotype: A much more abundant neighbour one base away suggests this may be a read error. This chain joins TRBV29-1 and TRBJ2-7; 7 bases agree with TRBD1. The length of the CDR3 is 15 residues. With V trimmed by 6 bases and J by 0 bases, 11 bases remained unmatched. Germline CDR1 is SQVTM and CDR2 is ANQGSEA. The CDR3 nucleotides read TGCAGCGTCCCTTCGGGACAGATTACCTCCTACGAGCAGTACTTC. Amino acid sequence: CSVPSGQITSYEQYF.

This clonotype was picked up many times. The chain combines TRBV6-1 with TRBJ2-5; D gene uncertain. The germline CDR1 and CDR2 sequences are MNHNS and SASEGT. CDR3 length equals 11 residues. V was clipped by 2 bases and J by 4 bases, with 2 bases between them. The CDR3, as DNA: TGTGCCAGCAGTGAATTAGAGACCCAGTACTTC. This gives the protein CASSELETQYF.

This clonotype came up many times. This chain joins TRBV6-2 or TRBV6-3 and TRBJ1-1; 7 bases align to TRBD1. CDR1 is MNHEY and CDR2 is SVGEGT in the germline V gene. The V and J ends lost 6 bases and 0 bases, in that order; junction bases with no gene match: 10. This CDR3 is built from 16 residues. The CDR3 bases are TGTGCCAGCAGACGACAGGGACCTACACTGAACACTGAAGCTTTCTTT. Translated: CASRRQGPTLNTEAFF.

The chain is built from TRBV7-6 and TRBJ2-5; D may be TRBD1 or TRBD2 (5 bases each). The V gene's germline CDR1 is SGHVS and CDR2 FNYEAQ. Trimming pared 1 base from V and 5 bases from J, leaving 11 bases between. CDR3 length equals 14 residues. The CDR3 nucleotides are TGTGCCAGCAGCTTAGAGAGGGGAAAGGAGACCCAGTACTTC. Protein sequence: CASSLERGKETQYF.

The chain links TRBV28 to TRBJ2-7, with a tentative D call TRBD2 (6 bases). Trimming took 8 bases from V and 5 from J, leaving 19 bases between them. Looked up from germline, CDR1 is MDHEN and CDR2 is SYDVKM. There are 14 residues in the CDR3. The CDR3 DNA reads as TGTGCCAGCTCCGTCGGGGGACCTGCCCACGAGCAGTACTTC. Translating it yields CASSVGGPAHEQYF.

This clonotype showed up many times. The gene calls are TRBV12-3 or TRBV12-4 and TRBJ2-7; TRBD2 matches 7 bases. CDR3 size: 14 residues. V gave up 8 bases and J gave up 0 bases; unmatched junction bases: 7. As DNA, the CDR3 is TGTGCCAGCTCGATATGGGAGGGCTCCTACGAGCAGTACTTC. Translating gives CASSIWEGSYEQYF.

This clonotype was counted at least ten times. This chain uses TRBV28 with TRBJ1-5; 10 bases map to TRBD1. Germline V CDR1 and CDR2: MDHEN, SYDVKM. Trimming took 7 bases from V and 5 from J; bases not matched to a gene: 14. The CDR3 extends over 17 amino acids. In DNA, the CDR3 is TGTGCCAGCATATGGACAGGGGGTCCCCTTTTGGATCAGCCCCAGCATTTT. This codes for CASIWTGGPLLDQPQHF.

In this sample, this clonotype turned up a few times. This chain links TRBV29-1 with TRBJ1-2; D possibly corresponds to TRBD1 (5 bases). The CDR3 spans 12 residues. Trimming stripped 1 base from V and 9 bases from J, with 12 bases between. Per germline, CDR1 SQVTM and CDR2 ANQGSEA. The CDR3 DNA reads as TGCAGCGTTGAAGTGGAGACAGCGCGCTACACCTTC. This codes for CSVEVETARYTF.

The table lists this clonotype with many counts. The chain uses TRBV7-8 and TRBJ2-5; 7 nucleotides align to TRBD2. The J segment lost 9 bases and the V segment lost 4 bases, leaving 11 bases of the junction unmatched. Per germline, CDR1 SGHVS and CDR2 FQNEAQ. The CDR3 runs 14 residues. CDR3 residues: CASSWGTTPEAQYF. The CDR3 nucleotides read TGTGCCAGCAGCTGGGGGACTACCCCCGAGGCCCAGTACTTC.

This clonotype was seen ten or more times. The V call is TRBV28, the J call TRBJ1-2, with D maybe TRBD1 (5 bases). The CDR3 is made up of 12 amino acids. V was cut by 7 bases and J by 6 bases, with 12 bases left in between. The germline CDR1 and CDR2 sequences are MDHEN and SYDVKM. In nucleotides, the CDR3 is TGTGCCAGCACTGATCGGGGGGATGGCTACACCTTC. This sequence encodes CASTDRGDGYTF.

With respect to this clonotype: Being one base from a much bigger clone, this may be a read error. The chain joins TRBV14 to TRBJ2-3, with TRBD2 matching over 7 bases. CDR3 length: 15 residues. The germline CDR1 and CDR2 sequences are SGHDN and FVKESK. Here the CDR3 DNA reads TGTACCAGCAGCCGACGCGGGAGTTGGACAGATACGCAGTATTTT. Translated, it gives CTSSRRGSWTDTQYF.

In its sample, this clonotype was seen many times. The chain is built from TRBV19 and TRBJ2-5; D perhaps matches TRBD1 (5 bases). Trimming cost V 2 bases and J 2 bases, with 9 bases left between them. Germline lookup yields CDR1 LNHDA and CDR2 SQIVND (reference sequence). The CDR3 sequence is 14 residues long. The CDR3 is CASSITPGQETQYF. CDR3 bases: TGTGCCAGTAGTATAACCCCAGGGCAAGAGACCCAGTACTTC.

J is TRBJ2-2 and V is TRBV30, with D possibly being TRBD2 (6 bases). V was cut by 0 bases and J by 6 bases, with 14 bases left in between. Germline-derived CDR1 and CDR2 are GTSNPN and SVGIG (reference sequence). The CDR3 loop spans 15 amino acids. The CDR3 DNA follows: TGTGCCTGGAGTGTACTGGGGGGTCGGGCCGGGGAGCTGTTTTTT. Translating gives CAWSVLGGRAGELFF.

This clonotype was detected ten times or more. CDR3 residues: CASSPPGQTPSSYEQYF. The CDR3, as DNA: TGTGCCAGCAGTCCACCGGGACAAACCCCAAGCTCCTACGAGCAGTACTTC. The chain is built from TRBV12-3 or TRBV12-4 and TRBJ2-7; D might be TRBD1 (6 bases). The ends were cut back, 5 bases at V and 0 bases at J, with 20 bases in the middle. The CDR3 has 17 amino acids.

At least ten counts were recorded for this clonotype. This rearrangement joins TRBV2 to TRBJ2-3; D is undetermined. Trimming took off 7 bases at V and 0 bases at J, with 11 bases between the two ends. The CDR3 length is 14 residues. Germline V gives CDR1 SNHLY, CDR2 FYNNEI. The CDR3 region is CASTLSSSTDTQYF. DNA of the CDR3: TGTGCCAGCACCCTCAGCTCTAGCACAGATACGCAGTATTTT.

This clonotype has ten or more counts. V and J are TRBV12-3 or TRBV12-4 and TRBJ2-5; D call uncertain. The CDR3 length is 18 residues. V lost 1 base to trimming and J lost 2 bases, with 20 bases between them. As DNA, the CDR3 is TGTGCCAGCAGTTTAGGTTTCCGGGTGGCGCTAGATCAAGAGACCCAGTACTTC. This encodes CASSLGFRVALDQETQYF.

Many counts were recorded for this clonotype. V is TRBV30 and J is TRBJ2-7; possibly TRBD2 for D (7 bases). V dropped 3 bases and J dropped 6 bases, with 15 bases sitting between them. This CDR3 is built from 13 residues. CDR1 and CDR2 from the germline V gene are GTSNPN and SVGIG (reference sequence). CDR3 DNA: TGTGCCTGGAGGGTAAAAGGGGGGGGCGAGCAGTACTTC. Translated, it gives CAWRVKGGGEQYF.

The chain recombines TRBV12-3 or TRBV12-4 with TRBJ2-1; 10 bases fit TRBD1. J gave up 6 bases and V 6 bases, and 14 bases lay outside the gene matches. The CDR3 is made up of 17 amino acids. The CDR3 spells CASRRRAGQGTPNEQFF. The CDR3 nucleotides are TGTGCCAGCAGGAGAAGAGCGGGACAGGGGACTCCCAATGAGCAGTTCTTC.

At least ten counts were recorded for this clonotype. The V call is TRBV12-3 or TRBV12-4, the J call TRBJ1-1; no clear D. The CDR3 runs to 11 residues. Trimming took off 6 bases at V and 4 bases at J, with 6 bases between the two ends. CDR3 in amino acids: CASSRGTEAFF. Written as DNA, the CDR3 is TGTGCCAGCAGCCGGGGCACTGAAGCTTTCTTT.

In its sample, this clonotype was seen many times. This chain uses TRBV28 with TRBJ2-7, with D perhaps matching TRBD1 (6 bases). This CDR3 has 17 residues. Trimming took off 6 bases at V and 0 bases at J, with 21 bases between the two ends. Germline CDR1 is MDHEN and CDR2 is SYDVKM. In DNA, the CDR3 is TGTGCCAGCAGCCCATCCCCGCCAGGGGAAACCTCCTACGAGCAGTACTTC. It is translated as CASSPSPPGETSYEQYF.

Many counts were recorded for this clonotype. The chain is built from TRBV28 and TRBJ1-2, with 7 bases matching TRBD1. The germline V gene has CDR1 MDHEN and CDR2 SYDVKM. J lost 0 bases, V lost 5 bases, and 3 bases had no gene match. CDR3 size: 14 residues. The CDR3 nucleotides are TGTGCCAGCAGTGAAGGACAGGCTAACTATGGCTACACCTTC. As protein: CASSEGQANYGYTF.

CDR3 bases: TGTGCCAGCAGCCTCCGAAGCCCTGGGGCCAACGTCCTGACTTTC. Its protein is CASSLRSPGANVLTF. V usage is TRBV12-3 or TRBV12-4 and J usage is TRBJ2-6; no definite D call. V shed 6 bases and J shed 2 bases, with 11 bases lying between them. The CDR3 sequence is 15 residues long.

This clonotype was detected many times. J is TRBJ2-5 and V is TRBV6-5; 8 bases align to TRBD2. V trimming: 4 bases; J trimming: 3 bases; junction bases outside the gene matches: 4. The CDR3 covers 14 residues. CDR1 and CDR2 (germline): MNHEY, SVGAGI. CDR3 in amino acids: CASSSYGREETQYF. In DNA form, the CDR3 reads TGTGCCAGCAGTTCTTACGGGAGGGAAGAGACCCAGTACTTC.

This clonotype has a count of ten or more. J is TRBJ1-1 and V is TRBV6-1; D might be TRBD1 (5 bases). Germline CDR1 and CDR2: MNHNS and SASEGT. Trimming cost V 3 bases and J 0 bases, with 11 bases left between them. The CDR3 runs 15 residues. This CDR3 reads CASSDLTVMNTEAFF. CDR3 coding DNA: TGTGCCAGCAGTGACTTGACAGTCATGAACACTGAAGCTTTCTTT.